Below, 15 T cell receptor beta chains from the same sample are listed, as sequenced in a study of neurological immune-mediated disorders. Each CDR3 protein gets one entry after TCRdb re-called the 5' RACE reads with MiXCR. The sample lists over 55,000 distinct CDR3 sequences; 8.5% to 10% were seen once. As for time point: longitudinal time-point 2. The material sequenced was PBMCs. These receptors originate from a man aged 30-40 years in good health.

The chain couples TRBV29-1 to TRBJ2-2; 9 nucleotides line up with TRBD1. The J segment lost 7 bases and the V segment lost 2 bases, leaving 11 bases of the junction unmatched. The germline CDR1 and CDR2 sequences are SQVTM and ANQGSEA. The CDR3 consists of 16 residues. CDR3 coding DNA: TGCAGCGTTGAATCGGTGGGACAGGGCCCCGGCGGGGAGCTGTTTTTT. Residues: CSVESVGQGPGGELFF.

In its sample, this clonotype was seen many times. The CDR3 spells CASSAAPAGTSSPLHF. CDR3 nucleotides: TGTGCCAGCAGTGCCGCTCCGGCAGGGACGAGTTCACCCCTCCACTTT. J is TRBJ1-6 and V is TRBV6-4; D is possibly TRBD1 (5 bases). CDR1 is MRHNA, CDR2 SNTAGT, per germline. Trimming cost V 4 bases and J 9 bases, with 19 bases left between them. CDR3 length equals 16 residues.

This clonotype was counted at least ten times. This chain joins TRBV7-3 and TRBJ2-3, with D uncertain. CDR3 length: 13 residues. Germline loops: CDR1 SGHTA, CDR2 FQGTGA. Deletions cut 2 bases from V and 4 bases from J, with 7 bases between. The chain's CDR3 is CASSLLGADTQYF. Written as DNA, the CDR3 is TGTGCCAGCAGCTTACTAGGCGCAGATACGCAGTATTTT.

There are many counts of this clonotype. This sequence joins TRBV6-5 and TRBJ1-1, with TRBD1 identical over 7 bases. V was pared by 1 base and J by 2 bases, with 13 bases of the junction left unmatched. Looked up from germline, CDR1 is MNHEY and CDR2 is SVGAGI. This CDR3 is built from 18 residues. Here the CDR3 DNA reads TGTGCCAGCAGTTACTGGGCAGACAGGGAGATTTTCAACACTGAAGCTTTCTTT. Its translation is CASSYWADREIFNTEAFF.

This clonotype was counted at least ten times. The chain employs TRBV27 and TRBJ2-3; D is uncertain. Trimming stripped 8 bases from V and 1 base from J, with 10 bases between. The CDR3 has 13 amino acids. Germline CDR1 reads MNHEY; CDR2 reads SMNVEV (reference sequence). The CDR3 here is CASVSDRTDTQYF. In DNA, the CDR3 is TGTGCCAGCGTTTCGGATCGCACAGATACGCAGTATTTT.

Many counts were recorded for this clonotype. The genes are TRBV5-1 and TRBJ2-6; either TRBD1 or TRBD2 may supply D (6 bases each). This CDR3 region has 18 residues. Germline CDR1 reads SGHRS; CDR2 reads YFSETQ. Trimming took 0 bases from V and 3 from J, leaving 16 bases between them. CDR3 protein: CASSLAGGGLGGANVLTF. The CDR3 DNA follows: TGCGCCAGCAGCTTGGCGGGTGGGGGGCTCGGTGGGGCCAACGTCCTGACTTTC.

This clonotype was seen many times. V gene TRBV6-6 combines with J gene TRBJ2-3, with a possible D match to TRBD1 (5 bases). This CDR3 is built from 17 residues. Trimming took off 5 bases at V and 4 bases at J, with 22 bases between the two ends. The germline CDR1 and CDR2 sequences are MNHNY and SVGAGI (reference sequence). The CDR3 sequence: CASSPTPDRLGADTQYF. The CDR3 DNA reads TGTGCCAGCAGTCCCACCCCAGACAGATTAGGCGCAGATACGCAGTATTTT.

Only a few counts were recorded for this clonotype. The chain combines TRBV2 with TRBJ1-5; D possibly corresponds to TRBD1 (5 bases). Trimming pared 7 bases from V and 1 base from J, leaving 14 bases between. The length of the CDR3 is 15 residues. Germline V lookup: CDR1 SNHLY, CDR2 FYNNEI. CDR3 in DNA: TGTGCCAGCATCGGCCCGGGGGGGAGCAATCAGCCCCAGCATTTT. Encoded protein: CASIGPGGSNQPQHF.

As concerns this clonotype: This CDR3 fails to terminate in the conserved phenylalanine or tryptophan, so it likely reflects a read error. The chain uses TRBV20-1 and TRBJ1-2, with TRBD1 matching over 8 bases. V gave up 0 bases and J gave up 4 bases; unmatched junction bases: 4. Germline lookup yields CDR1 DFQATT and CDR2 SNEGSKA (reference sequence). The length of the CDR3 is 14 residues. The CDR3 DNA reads TGCAGTGCTAGAGAAGGGACAGGTAGCTATGGCTACACCCTC. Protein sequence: CSAREGTGSYGYTL.

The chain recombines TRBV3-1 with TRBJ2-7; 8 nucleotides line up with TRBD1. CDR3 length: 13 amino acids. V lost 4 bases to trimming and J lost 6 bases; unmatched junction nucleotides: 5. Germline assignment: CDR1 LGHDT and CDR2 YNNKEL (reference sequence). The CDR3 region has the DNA TGTGCCAGCAGCCTAGCTACAGGGGGCGAGCAGTACTTC. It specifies CASSLATGGEQYF.

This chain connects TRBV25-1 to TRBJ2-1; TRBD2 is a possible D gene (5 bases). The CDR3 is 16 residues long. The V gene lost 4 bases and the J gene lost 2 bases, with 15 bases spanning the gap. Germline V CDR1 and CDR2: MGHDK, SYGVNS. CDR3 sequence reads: CASSVESGGAYNEQFF. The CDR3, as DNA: TGTGCCAGCAGTGTTGAAAGCGGAGGCGCCTACAATGAGCAGTTCTTC.

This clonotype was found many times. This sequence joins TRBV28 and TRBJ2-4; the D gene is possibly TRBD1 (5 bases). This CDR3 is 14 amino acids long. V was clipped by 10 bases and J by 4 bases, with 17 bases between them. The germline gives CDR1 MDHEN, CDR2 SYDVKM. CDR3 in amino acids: CATSSPRVKNIQYF. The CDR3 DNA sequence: TGTGCCACCAGCTCCCCCAGGGTAAAAAACATTCAGTACTTC.

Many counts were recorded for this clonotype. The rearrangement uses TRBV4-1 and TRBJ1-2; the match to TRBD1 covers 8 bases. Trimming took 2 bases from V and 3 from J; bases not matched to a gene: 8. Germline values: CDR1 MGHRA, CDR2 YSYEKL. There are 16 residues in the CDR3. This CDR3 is CASSQSPGGADYGYTF. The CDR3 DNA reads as TGCGCCAGCAGCCAATCCCCAGGGGGCGCCGACTATGGCTACACCTTC.

The CDR3 DNA is TGTGCCAGCAGCTTGATGGGGGACGGTAATTCACCCCTCCACTTT. Amino acids: CASSLMGDGNSPLHF. The rearrangement links TRBV7-3 to TRBJ1-6, with D possibly TRBD1 on 5 matching bases. V lost 3 bases to trimming and J lost 6 bases, with 12 bases between them. The germline gives CDR1 SGHTA, CDR2 FQGTGA. CDR3 length: 15 residues.

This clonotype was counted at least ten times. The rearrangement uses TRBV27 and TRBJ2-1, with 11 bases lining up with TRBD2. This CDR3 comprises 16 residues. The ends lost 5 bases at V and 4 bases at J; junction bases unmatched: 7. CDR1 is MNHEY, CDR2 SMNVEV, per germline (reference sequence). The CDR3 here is CASSGAGLAEYNEQFF. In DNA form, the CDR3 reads TGTGCCAGCAGTGGGGCGGGACTAGCGGAGTACAATGAGCAGTTCTTC.